This TCR beta chain derives from a study of beta chain features in type 1 diabetes. Study findings and constraints: The analysis here could not establish whether HLA type shapes TCRB rearrangement. There was a moderate but significant shortening of TCRB CDR3s in all four CD4+ subsets of Type 1 diabetes patients.

The sample holds a few counts of this clone. Its specificity is unknown. The CDR3 length is 14 residues. Germline V gene lookup returns CDR1 MNHNS and CDR2 SASEGT. Trimming cost V 8 bases and J 4 bases; bases outside gene matches: 8. Isolated RNA was reverse transcribed in full, so expressed TCRB transcripts were sequenced. Some 3.6 million reads per sample were averaged for naive, central memory and regulatory samples. Assay used: immunoSEQ multiplex PCR; TCRdb lists only in-frame clones, some missing. The repertoire has some 270,000 clones, around 7.3% of them found once; the top ten carry more than 1%.

The sequencing sample was made of central memory CD4+ T cells from blood. This chain uses TRBV6-1 with TRBJ2-1, with 7 bases matching TRBD2. This receptor was identified in a woman aged 18-35 years in good health. CDR3 loop: CASGAGNTYNEQFF. The CDR3 DNA sequence: TGTGCCAGCGGAGCGGGGAATACTTACAATGAGCAGTTCTTC.